The clone carrying this TCR beta chain was counted ten times or more. Its antigen is as yet unknown. Germline CDR1 reads LNHDA; CDR2 reads SQIVND (reference sequence). V lost 7 bases, J lost 8 bases, and 17 bases lay in between. The CDR3 is 13 amino acids. The authors loaded 150 to 250 ng DNA, around 32,000 T cell genomes, into sorted-subset replicate PCRs. Profiled with immunoSEQ multiplex PCR; TCRdb holds only in-frame clones, not every one. The table has some 900,000 clones, approximately 80% seen once; the top ten hold about 1.5%. The entry originates in a study of shared clonotypes between healthy human individuals. General study results and limits: Around 5% of naive CD4 clonotypes were common to a few donors. Only blood underwent sampling, and tissue repertoires likely differ.

The chain employs TRBV19 and TRBJ1-2, with D uncertain. The sequence was obtained from a man younger than 35 in good health. Input material: memory CD4+ T cells sorted from blood. Subset noted: CD45RA-negative fraction. The CDR3 sequence is CASTKDRYGGYTF. The CDR3 DNA reads TGTGCCAGTACAAAGGACCGGTATGGCGGCTACACCTTC.